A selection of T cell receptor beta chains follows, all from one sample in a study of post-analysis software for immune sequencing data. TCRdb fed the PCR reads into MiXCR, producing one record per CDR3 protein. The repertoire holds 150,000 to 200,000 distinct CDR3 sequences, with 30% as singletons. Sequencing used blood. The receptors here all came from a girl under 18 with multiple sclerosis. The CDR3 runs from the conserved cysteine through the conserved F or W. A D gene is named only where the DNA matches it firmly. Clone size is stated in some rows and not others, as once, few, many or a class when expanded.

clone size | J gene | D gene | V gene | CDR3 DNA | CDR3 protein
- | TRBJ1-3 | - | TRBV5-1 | TGCGCCAGCAGCGAGGACAGCGATTCTGGAAACACCATATATTTT | CASSEDSDSGNTIYF
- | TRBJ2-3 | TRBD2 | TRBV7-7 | TGTGCTAGCAGCCCTTACGTAGCGGGATTCACAGATACGCAGTATTTT | CASSPYVAGFTDTQYF
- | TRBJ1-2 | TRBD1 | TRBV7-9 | TGTGCCAGCAGCTCCCGGGACAGGTACTATGGCCACACCTTC | CASSSRDRYYGHTF
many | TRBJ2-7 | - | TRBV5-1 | TGCGCCAGCAGCTGGGAACGGGGGAGCGACGAGCAGTACTTC | CASSWERGSDEQYF
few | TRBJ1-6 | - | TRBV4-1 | TGCGCCAGCAGCTCGCGAGGGCCCCTCCACTTT | CASSSRGPLHF
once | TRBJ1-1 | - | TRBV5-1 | TGCGCCAGCAGCCTGGCTGGGGATGAAGCTTTCTTT | CASSLAGDEAFF
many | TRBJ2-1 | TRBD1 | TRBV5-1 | TGCGCCAGCAGCCCCACGACAGGGGCCCCCAGGGGTGAGCAGTTCTTC | CASSPTTGAPRGEQFF
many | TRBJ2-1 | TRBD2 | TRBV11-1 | TGTGCCAGCAGCTTAGGAACTAGCGGGAGAGAGCAGTTCTTC | CASSLGTSGREQFF
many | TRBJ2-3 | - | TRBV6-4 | TGTGCCAGCAGTGACTCGGAGACCGATACGCAGTATTTT | CASSDSETDTQYF
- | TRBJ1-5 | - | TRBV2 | TGTGCCAGCAGTTGGACAGCGAGCAATCAGCCCCAGCATTTT | CASSWTASNQPQHF
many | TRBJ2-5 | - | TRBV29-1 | TGCAGCGTTGAAGGGGGCGCAGGGGAGACCCAGTACTTC | CSVEGGAGETQYF
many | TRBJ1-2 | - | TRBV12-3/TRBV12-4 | TGTGCCACCCGCGGTTTAGGCTATGGCTACACCTTC | CATRGLGYGYTF
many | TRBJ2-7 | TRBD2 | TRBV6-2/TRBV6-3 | TGTGCCAGCAGGACTAGCGGGGCTTACGAGCAGTACTTC | CASRTSGAYEQYF
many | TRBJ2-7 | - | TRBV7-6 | TGTGCCAGCAGTTTCCGGGACGCCGGGGGCGAGCAGTACTTC | CASSFRDAGGEQYF
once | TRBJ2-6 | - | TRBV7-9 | TGTGCCAGCAGCCCCCCCCGGCAGGGCTACTCTGGGGCCAACGTCCTGACTTTC | CASSPPRQGYSGANVLTF
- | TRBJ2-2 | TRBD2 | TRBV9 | TGTGCCAGCAGCGTAGGAGGGAGGGCCGACACCGGGGAGCTGTTTTTT | CASSVGGRADTGELFF
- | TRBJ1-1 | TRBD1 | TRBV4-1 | TGCGCCAGCAGCCAAGAGACAGGGATCACTGAAGCTTTCTTT | CASSQETGITEAFF
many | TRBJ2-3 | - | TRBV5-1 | TGCGCCAGCAGCACGACTAGTCTAGATACGCAGTATTTT | CASSTTSLDTQYF
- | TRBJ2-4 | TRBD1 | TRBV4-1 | TGCGCCAGCAGCCAAGATAGGGAGGGACAGGGGGCGACAGAAAACATTCAGTACTTC | CASSQDREGQGATENIQYF
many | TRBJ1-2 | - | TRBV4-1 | TGCGCCAGCAGCCACACGTGGGACCACCAAGGCTACACCTTC | CASSHTWDHQGYTF
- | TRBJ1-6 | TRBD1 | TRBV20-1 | TGCAGTGCCACTACCCCCGGGACAGGGTATTCACCCCTCCACTTT | CSATTPGTGYSPLHF
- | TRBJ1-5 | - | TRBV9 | TGTGCCAGCAGCGTAGACCTGGGTCAGCCCCAGCATTTT | CASSVDLGQPQHF
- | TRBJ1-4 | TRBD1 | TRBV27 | TGTGCCAGCAGTCAGCCCGGACAGGGCAACGAAAAACTGTTTTTT | CASSQPGQGNEKLFF
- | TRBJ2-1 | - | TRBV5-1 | TGCGCCAGCAGCTGGGGAGGGGGTGGTGATGAGCAGTTCTTC | CASSWGGGGDEQFF
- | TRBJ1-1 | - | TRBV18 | TGTGCCAGCTCACCACCCAAGGAGCGGAACACTGAAGCTTTCTTT | CASSPPKERNTEAFF
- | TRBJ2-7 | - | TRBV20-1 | TGCAGTGCTAGCGGTCTAGCGATCTCCTACAATGAGCAGTACTTC | CSASGLAISYNEQYF
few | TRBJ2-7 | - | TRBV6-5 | TGTGCCAGCAGGTCTTACTACGAGCAGTACTTC | CASRSYYEQYF
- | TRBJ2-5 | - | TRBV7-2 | TGTGCCAGCAGCTTAGGGTCCTCGCGCCTATCCTACGGGCAGTACTTC | CASSLGSSRLSYGQYF
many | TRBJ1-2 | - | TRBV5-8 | TGTGCCAGCAGCGGAAAGGTGGGCTACACCTTC | CASSGKVGYTF
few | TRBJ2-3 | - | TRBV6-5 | TGTGCCAGCAGTTACTCCTACAGGGACGGCACAGATACGCAGTATTTT | CASSYSYRDGTDTQYF
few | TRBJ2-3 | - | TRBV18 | TGTGCCAGCTCACCAGAGTTCCGGAACACAGATACGCAGTATTTT | CASSPEFRNTDTQYF
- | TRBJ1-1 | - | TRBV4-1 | TGCGCCAGCAGCCAAGTTGGGTTTGTTGACACTGAAGCTTTCTTT | CASSQVGFVDTEAFF
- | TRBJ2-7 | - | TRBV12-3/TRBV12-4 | TGTACCGGCAGTTTAGCGTCCTCCTACGAGCAGTACTTC | CTGSLASSYEQYF
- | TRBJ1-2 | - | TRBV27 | TGTGCCAGCAGGCCTGCCAAGGGTGGCGCGGGCTACACCTTC | CASRPAKGGAGYTF
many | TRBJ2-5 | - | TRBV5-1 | TGCGCCAGCAGTTTGGCCTGGAACCAACCCGGCCAAGAGACCCAGTACTTC | CASSLAWNQPGQETQYF